This passage covers 5 T cell receptor beta chains from one sample sequenced in a study of blood T cell repertoires in COVID-19. This table comes from immunoSEQ multiplex PCR, and its TCRdb copy is limited to in-frame clones, with some not included. Among around 50,000 clones listed, approximately 87% were seen once. Sequencing was carried out using peripheral blood. Receptors originate from a man aged 40-49 years with active COVID-19.

The chain links TRBV7-8 to TRBJ2-7, with 15 bases aligning to TRBD2. The V gene end was trimmed by 6 bases and the J gene end by 5 bases; junction bases not matched to a gene: 11. The CDR3 runs to 17 residues. Germline CDR1 and CDR2: SGHVS and FQNEAQ. CDR3 DNA: TGTGCCAGCAGTGAGCCGGGACTAGCGGGAGGTCGCAACGAGCAGTACTTC. Protein product: CASSEPGLAGGRNEQYF.

The chain has TRBV7-9 and TRBJ1-1, with 9 nucleotides matching TRBD1. With V trimmed by 4 bases and J by 3 bases, 6 bases remained unmatched. This CDR3 has 15 amino acids. Germline V gene sequence: CDR1 SEHNR, CDR2 FQNEAQ (reference sequence). CDR3 sequence: CASSSLTGGDTEAFF. DNA for the CDR3: TGTGCCAGCAGCTCCCTGACAGGGGGAGACACTGAAGCTTTCTTT.

The V gene is TRBV18, the J gene TRBJ1-6; no clear D. V shed 4 bases and J shed 6 bases, with 10 bases lying between them. CDR1 and CDR2 from the germline V gene are KGHSH and LQKENI. The length of the CDR3 is 14 residues. CDR3 in DNA: TGTGCCAGCTCACGAAGCGGTACTAATTCACCCCTCCACTTT. It encodes CASSRSGTNSPLHF. Complete variable domain (other parts from reference TRBV18 and TRBJ1-6): NAGVMQNPRHLVRRRGQEARLRCSPMKGHSHVYWYRQLPEEGLKFMVYLQKENIIDESGMPKERFSAEFPKEGPSILRIQQVVRGDSAAYFCASSRSGTNSPLHFGNGTRLTVT.

The sample holds a few counts of this clone. This chain links TRBV30 with TRBJ1-1, with D hard to call. The CDR3 consists of 13 residues. CDR1 is GTSNPN, CDR2 SVGIG, per germline (reference sequence). The V gene lost 3 bases and the J gene lost 1 base, with 9 bases spanning the gap. The CDR3 nucleotides read TGTGCCTGGAGATCGGCAGGGAACACTGAAGCTTTCTTT. Translated: CAWRSAGNTEAFF. Looking up the rest from reference TRBV30 and TRBJ1-1 gives the full variable domain: SQTIHQWPATLVQPVGSPLSLECTVEGTSNPNLYWYRQAAGRGLQLLFYSVGIGQISSEVPQNLSASRPQDRQFILSSKKLLLSDSGFYLCAWRSAGNTEAFFGQGTRLTVV.

This clone is a singleton in its sample. The chain has TRBV24-1 and TRBJ2-3, with 7 nucleotides matching TRBD1. The CDR3 runs 17 residues. Germline values: CDR1 KGHDR, CDR2 SFDVKD. V lost 4 bases, J lost 7 bases, and 16 bases stayed unmatched. This chain's CDR3 is CATSEPGTEVLRHTQYF. CDR3 nucleotide sequence: TGTGCCACCAGTGAGCCCGGGACAGAGGTCTTGAGGCATACGCAGTATTTT.